The present entry profiles one TCR beta chain with its context. Antigen: not known. The data originate from a study of cytomegalovirus exposure and HLA in healthy donors. About the study: Early release data held 75 million to 100 million unique TCRs from HLA-typed donors. For the approximately 430 genotyped donors, approximately 82% fell within the Caucasian-associated ancestry cluster.

PCR primers comprised 60 Vbeta and 13 Jbeta primers. Sequenced by immunoSEQ multiplex PCR; TCRdb stores in-frame clones only, minus some. Among around 100,000 clones listed, approximately 66% were seen once. Trimming at V came to 0 bases and at J to 8 bases, leaving 7 bases not matched to a gene. The CDR3 length is 15 residues. Germline V gene lookup returns CDR1 SGHNT and CDR2 YYREEE (reference sequence). Study-wide results and limits: As a later analysis revealed, the rate of TCR association differed by HLA locus, with DRB1 most and HLA-C fewest.

J is TRBJ1-5 and V is TRBV5-4, with 8 positions matching TRBD1. This TCR derives from a woman in her 50s in good health and CMV-seronegative. Sequenced material: PBMCs. The chain's CDR3 is CASSLGPSTGEPQHF. The CDR3 DNA follows: TGTGCCAGCAGCTTGGGCCCCTCGACAGGGGAGCCCCAGCATTTT.